Each of the 21 T cell receptor beta chains below was sequenced from the same sample in a study of monozygotic twins with inflammatory bowel disease. Following a re-call of the 5' RACE reads, TCRdb has one entry per CDR3 protein and lacks DNA. Its clone listing holds some 330,000 distinct CDR3 sequences. Material for sequencing was blood. Receptors originate from a human donor with ulcerative colitis or Crohn's disease, or a healthy co-twin of an affected twin (not recorded which).

CDR3 protein: CASSLVETGTSSGGYTF. The chain joins TRBV7-8 to TRBJ1-2. Germline-derived CDR1 and CDR2 are SGHVS and FQNEAQ. The length of the CDR3 is 17 residues.

The genes are TRBV12-3 or TRBV12-4 and TRBJ2-7. The CDR3 sequence is 11 residues long. CDR3 residues: CASQRGYEQYF.

The CDR3 is CASSPMSPGANVLTF. This chain links TRBV11-1 with TRBJ2-6; TCRdb picks TRBD1, but there is no DNA to check that call. CDR1 SGHAT and CDR2 FQDESV come from the germline V gene (reference sequence). This CDR3 has 15 residues.

This sequence joins TRBV5-1 and TRBJ1-1. Germline assignment: CDR1 SGHRS and CDR2 YFSETQ. This CDR3 comprises 11 residues. The CDR3 sequence is CASSSESEAFF. Using reference TRBV5-1 and TRBJ1-1 for the parts outside the CDR3, the full variable domain is KAGVTQTPRYLIKTRGQQVTLSCSPISGHRSVSWYQQTPGQGLQFLFEYFSETQRNKGNFPGRFSGRQFSNSRSEMNVSTLELGDSALYLCASSSESEAFFGQGTRLTVV.

This rearrangement joins TRBV4-2 to TRBJ2-4; as DNA is missing, the TRBD1 call by TCRdb cannot be tested. The CDR3 is made up of 16 amino acids. CDR1 LGHNA and CDR2 YNFKEQ come from the germline V gene. The CDR3 spells CASSQAEQGPENIQYF.

The V call is TRBV7-8, the J call TRBJ2-1; TCRdb names TRBD2, which stays unverified in the absence of DNA. Germline CDR1 is SGHVS and CDR2 is FQNEAQ. The CDR3 spans 15 residues. CDR3 residues: CGSSSGISSYNEQFF.

V is TRBV20-1 and J is TRBJ2-2; TCRdb's assignment of TRBD2 cannot be checked, as there is no DNA. The CDR3 extends over 16 amino acids. Germline V gene sequence: CDR1 DFQATT, CDR2 SNEGSKA (reference sequence). The CDR3 reads CSARVGTSANTGELFF.

This chain joins TRBV3-1 and TRBJ2-2; the D gene TCRdb calls, TRBD1, cannot be checked with no DNA. The CDR3 covers 15 residues. Germline values: CDR1 LGHDT, CDR2 YNNKEL (reference sequence). The CDR3: CASSPRDRDAGELFF.

The genes are TRBV18 and TRBJ2-1; TCRdb picks TRBD1, but there is no DNA to check that call. There are 14 residues in the CDR3. CDR1 and CDR2 from the germline V gene are KGHSH and LQKENI. The CDR3 here is CASSPQGSYNEQFF.

The CDR3: CASSLGWGVSTDTQYF. This sequence joins TRBV7-7 and TRBJ2-3; TCRdb gives TRBD1 as the D gene, but with no DNA this cannot be confirmed. Germline loops: CDR1 SSHAT, CDR2 FNYEAQ (reference sequence). The CDR3 runs to 16 residues.

The chain has TRBV6-1 and TRBJ2-3; TCRdb indicates TRBD1, and absent DNA this call remains unverified. From germline, CDR1 is MNHNS and CDR2 SASEGT. This CDR3 is 14 amino acids long. CDR3 residues: CASKSGLGGDTQYF.

The J gene is TRBJ1-5, the V gene TRBV7-9; TCRdb's D call of TRBD1 is untestable without DNA. CDR3 length equals 14 residues. Germline values: CDR1 SEHNR, CDR2 FQNEAQ (reference sequence). The CDR3 is CASSNWDRNQPQHF. Full variable domain (remainder filled in from reference TRBV7-9 and TRBJ1-5): DTGVSQNPRHKITKRGQNVTFRCDPISEHNRLYWYRQTLGQGPEFLTYFQNEAQLEKSRLLSDRFSAERPKGSFSTLEIQRTEQGDSAMYLCASSNWDRNQPQHFGDGTRLSIL.

The rearrangement joins TRBV19 to TRBJ2-7; the TCRdb call, TRBD2, lacks DNA for checking. Germline V lookup: CDR1 LNHDA, CDR2 SQIVND (reference sequence). The CDR3 loop spans 15 amino acids. The chain's CDR3 is CASSIPGGRDYEQYF.

This chain connects TRBV20-1 to TRBJ2-1; TCRdb reports TRBD1, a call that lacks DNA to check it against. CDR1 DFQATT and CDR2 SNEGSKA come from the germline V gene (reference sequence). This CDR3 has 13 residues. CDR3 amino acids: CSARLPGHNEQFF.

The CDR3 is CASSSGTQTLNSPLHF. This rearrangement joins TRBV5-4 to TRBJ1-6; with no DNA, the TCRdb D assignment of TRBD1 cannot be verified. The length of the CDR3 is 16 residues. Germline V gives CDR1 SGHNT, CDR2 YYREEE (reference sequence).

The V call is TRBV5-1, the J call TRBJ1-6. CDR1 SGHRS and CDR2 YFSETQ come from the germline V gene. The CDR3 has 14 residues. The CDR3 is CASSLLTSNSPLHF.

The J gene is TRBJ2-3, the V gene TRBV4-3; TCRdb's D call of TRBD2 is untestable without DNA. Germline V gives CDR1 LGHNA, CDR2 YSLEER. The CDR3 covers 16 residues. The CDR3 sequence: CASSQEPPRGGDTQYF.

V usage is TRBV5-1 and J usage is TRBJ2-3; checking the TCRdb D call of TRBD2 is not possible without DNA. The CDR3 contains 18 residues. Germline V gene lookup returns CDR1 SGHRS and CDR2 YFSETQ. The CDR3 protein is CASSLGFSGGGLADTQYF.

This chain connects TRBV20-1 to TRBJ1-6; TCRdb gives TRBD1 as the D gene, but with no DNA this cannot be confirmed. The germline V gene encodes CDR1 DFQATT and CDR2 SNEGSKA (reference sequence). The CDR3 contains 13 residues. CDR3 residues: CSASKRGNSPLHF.

The chain combines TRBV7-2 with TRBJ1-3; lacking DNA, the TRBD1 call made by TCRdb goes unchecked. Germline-derived CDR1 and CDR2 are SGHTA and FQGNSA. The CDR3 totals 15 residues. CDR3 protein: CASSTSPVSGNTIYF.

This rearrangement joins TRBV5-1 to TRBJ2-2; absent DNA, TCRdb's TRBD1 call cannot be checked. This CDR3 has 16 amino acids. Germline CDR1 and CDR2: SGHRS and YFSETQ. CDR3: CASSLRDQVKTGELFF.